These 9 T cell receptor beta chains were sequenced from one sample in a study of T cells in Graves' hyperthyroidism and ophthalmopathy. Amplification yielded TCR beta CDR3 regions, with RNA transcripts as the source. Primed by the HTBI set, a first-round RT-PCR was run on the TCR CDR3. TCRdb re-called the multiplex PCR reads through MiXCR, storing one row per CDR3 protein. This table has about 400,000 distinct CDR3 sequences, more than 12% appearing once. Sequences were obtained from blood. These receptors were obtained from a woman aged 25 to 45 with Graves' hyperthyroidism.

This clonotype was observed a handful of times. V gene TRBV20-1 combines with J gene TRBJ1-4, with 7 bases fitting TRBD1. V dropped 6 bases and J dropped 5; count of bases not matched to a gene: 9. This CDR3 has 14 amino acids. Per the germline V gene, CDR1 is DFQATT and CDR2 is SNEGSKA (reference sequence). CDR3 sequence reads: CSARRRQGNEKLFF. The DNA of the CDR3 is TGCAGTGCGCGCCGCAGACAGGGAAATGAAAAACTGTTTTTT.

This clonotype was observed a few times. In nucleotides, the CDR3 is TGTGCCAGCGACTTAATTGGGGGTGCTGGCACAGATACGCAGTATTTT. Its protein product is CASDLIGGAGTDTQYF. This chain links TRBV5-6 with TRBJ2-3, with D perhaps assigned TRBD1 or TRBD2 (5 bases each). V was pared by 7 bases and J by 1 base, with 19 bases between. Germline V CDR1 and CDR2: SGHDT, YYEEEE. The CDR3 sequence is 16 residues long.

CDR3 region: CASSQVWGDRVAHKGTGELFF. The CDR3 DNA reads as TGTGCCAGCAGCCAAGTATGGGGCGACAGGGTCGCTCACAAGGGAACCGGGGAGCTGTTTTTT. This chain joins TRBV3-1 and TRBJ2-2, with TRBD1 matching 7 bases. The CDR3 extends over 21 amino acids. Germline CDR1 and CDR2: LGHDT and YNNKEL (reference sequence). With 1 base clipped from V and 5 bases from J, the junction kept 22 bases outside the gene matches.

In its sample, this clonotype was seen many times. The chain combines TRBV20-1 with TRBJ2-3; 13 nucleotides match TRBD2. The trim removed 8 bases at V and 6 bases at J, leaving 8 bases unmatched. The V gene's germline CDR1 is DFQATT and CDR2 SNEGSKA (reference sequence). This CDR3 comprises 14 residues. CDR3 bases: TGCAGTTGGTATCCGACTAGCGGGAGGGATACGCAGTATTTT. This sequence encodes CSWYPTSGRDTQYF.

The chain carries TRBV30 and TRBJ1-1; 10 bases fit TRBD1. The CDR3 consists of 15 residues. The trim removed 7 bases at V and 2 bases at J, leaving 10 bases unmatched. Per the germline V gene, CDR1 is GTSNPN and CDR2 is SVGIG (reference sequence). The CDR3 DNA sequence: TGTGCCTCCCCCCCGGGACAGGGGTTAAACACTGAAGCTTTCTTT. This encodes CASPPGQGLNTEAFF.

This clonotype was seen a handful of times. V gene TRBV19 combines with J gene TRBJ2-2; D not certain. The CDR3 consists of 15 residues. Trimming removed 7 bases from V and 0 bases from J, with 12 bases in between. Per the germline V gene, CDR1 is LNHDA and CDR2 is SQIVND (reference sequence). The CDR3 nucleotides read TGTGCCAGTACTTTTAGTGGTCCGAACACCGGGGAGCTGTTTTTT. Translation gives CASTFSGPNTGELFF.

This clonotype appeared many times. The J gene is TRBJ2-5, the V gene TRBV24-1; tentatively, D is TRBD2 (5 bases). From germline, CDR1 is KGHDR and CDR2 SFDVKD. The length of the CDR3 is 15 residues. Trimming left V 3 bases short and J 4 bases short, with 14 bases between. CDR3 sequence (DNA): TGTGCCACCAGTGATCGTCGGGATTTCCGAGAGACCCAGTACTTC. It yields the protein CATSDRRDFRETQYF.

The chain employs TRBV5-1 and TRBJ1-4, with TRBD1 matching over 9 bases. The germline CDR1 and CDR2 sequences are SGHRS and YFSETQ. The trim removed 0 bases at V and 8 bases at J, leaving 5 bases unmatched. The CDR3 totals 15 residues. The CDR3 nucleotides are TGCGCCAGCAGCTTGGAAGGGACAGGGACCGAAAAACTGTTTTTT. Its protein product is CASSLEGTGTEKLFF.

This clonotype has at least ten counts. The chain carries TRBV10-3 and TRBJ2-1, with TRBD2 as a possible D gene (5 bases). Germline CDR1 is ENHRY and CDR2 is SYGVKD. V gave up 10 bases and J gave up 0 bases, with 13 bases separating them. CDR3 length: 14 amino acids. CDR3 amino acids: CATRAGISYNEQFF. CDR3 DNA sequence: TGTGCCACCCGGGCCGGGATCTCCTACAATGAGCAGTTCTTC.